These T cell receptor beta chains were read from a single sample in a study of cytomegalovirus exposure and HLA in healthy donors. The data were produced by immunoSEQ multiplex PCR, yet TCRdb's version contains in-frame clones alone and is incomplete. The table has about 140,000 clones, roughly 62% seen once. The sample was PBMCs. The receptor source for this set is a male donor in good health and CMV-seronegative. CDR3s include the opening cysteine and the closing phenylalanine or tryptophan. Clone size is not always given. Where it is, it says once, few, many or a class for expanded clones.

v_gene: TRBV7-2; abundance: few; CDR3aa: CASSSGTGGKSAFF
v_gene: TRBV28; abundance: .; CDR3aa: CASSLEGAYGYTF
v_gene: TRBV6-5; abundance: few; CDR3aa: CASSPGTGNDIQYF
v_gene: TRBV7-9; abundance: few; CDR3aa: CASSLGQGEDEQFF
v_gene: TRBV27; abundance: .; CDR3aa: CASSLGQSYNEQFF
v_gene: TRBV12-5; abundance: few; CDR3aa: CASGLEGGTEAFF
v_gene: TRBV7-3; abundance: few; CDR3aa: CASSRAHGGIYNEQFF
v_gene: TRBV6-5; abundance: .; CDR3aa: CASSPEYYSGNTIYF
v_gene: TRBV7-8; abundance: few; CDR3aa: CASSSRTGKIDEQYF
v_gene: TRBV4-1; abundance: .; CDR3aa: CASSLGIGTVISNQPQHF
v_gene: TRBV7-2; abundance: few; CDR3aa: CASSQFTGGVYEQYF
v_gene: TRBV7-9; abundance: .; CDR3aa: CASSPAGSGGNEQFF
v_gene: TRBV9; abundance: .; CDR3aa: CASTLGTGETGELFF
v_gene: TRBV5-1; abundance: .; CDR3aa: CASSLDGRAQPQHF
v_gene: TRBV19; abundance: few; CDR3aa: CATLPGGFRNTEAFF
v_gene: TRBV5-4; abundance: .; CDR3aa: CASSRDRGSDTQYF
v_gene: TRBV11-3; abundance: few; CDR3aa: CASSREAGGPNTEAFF
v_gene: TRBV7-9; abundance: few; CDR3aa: CASSLGTEEEKLFF
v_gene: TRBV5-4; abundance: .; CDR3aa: CASSLAGKKRNSPLHF
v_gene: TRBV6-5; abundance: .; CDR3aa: CASRSAGGYTDTQYF
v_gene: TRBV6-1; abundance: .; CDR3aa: CASSEGTGGTDTQYF
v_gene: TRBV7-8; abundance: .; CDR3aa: CASSRLQGPIYGYTF
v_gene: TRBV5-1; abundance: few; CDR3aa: CASSIVTGNTEAFF
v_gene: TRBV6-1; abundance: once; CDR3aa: CASRERGPNTGELFF
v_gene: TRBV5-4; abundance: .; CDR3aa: CASSFGGTEQYF
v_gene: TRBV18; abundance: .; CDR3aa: CASSPDRVYGYTF
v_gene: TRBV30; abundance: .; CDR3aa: CAWSPGFGDGYTF
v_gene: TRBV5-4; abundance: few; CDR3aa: CASSLEVTAGGLDTQYF
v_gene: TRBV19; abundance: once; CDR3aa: CASNQRRGGNSPLHF
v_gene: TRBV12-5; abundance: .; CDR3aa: CASAPSAEYNEQFF
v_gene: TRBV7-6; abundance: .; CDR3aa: CASSEGQGTTEAFF
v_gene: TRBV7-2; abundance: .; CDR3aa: CASSLVGGGGELFF
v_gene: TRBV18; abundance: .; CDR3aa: CASSLLIIGQAGGHTEAFF
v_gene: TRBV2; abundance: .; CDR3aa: CASSNSRVTYSNQPQHF
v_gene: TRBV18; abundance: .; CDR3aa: CASSRSGSDNSPLHF
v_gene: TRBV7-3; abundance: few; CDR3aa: CASSLSGGGNGELFF
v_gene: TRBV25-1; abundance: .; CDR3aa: CASSELGDYSGNTIYF
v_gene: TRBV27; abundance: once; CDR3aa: CASSFFTGFTAMDSPLHF
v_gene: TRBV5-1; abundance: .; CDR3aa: CASSDFRVGPGNTIYF
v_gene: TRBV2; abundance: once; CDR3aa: CASSGDRGGTYGYTF
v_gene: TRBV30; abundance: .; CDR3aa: CAFKGMDRALLNGYTF
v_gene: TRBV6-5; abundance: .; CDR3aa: CASSYDRQETQYF
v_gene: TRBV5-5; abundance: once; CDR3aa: CASSPLWAGSPLHF
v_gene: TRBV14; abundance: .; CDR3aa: CASSQPLSGRDRDYEQYF
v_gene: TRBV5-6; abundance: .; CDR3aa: CASSKSGGPSYNEQFF
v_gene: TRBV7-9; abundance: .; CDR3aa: CASTGGPFSTDTQYF
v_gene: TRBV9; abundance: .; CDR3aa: CASSRRTGVSGANVLTF
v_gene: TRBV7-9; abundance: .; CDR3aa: CASSLGQGATNEKLFF
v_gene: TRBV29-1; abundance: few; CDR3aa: CSVEERGQGEAFF
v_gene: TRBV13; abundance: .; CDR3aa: CASSLEQGVQETQYF
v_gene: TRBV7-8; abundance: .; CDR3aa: CASSLDGNSNQPQHF
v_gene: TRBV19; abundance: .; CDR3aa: CASSNTGNTEAFF
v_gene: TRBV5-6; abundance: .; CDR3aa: CASSYAGFDYGYTF
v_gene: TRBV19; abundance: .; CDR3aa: CASSRLHQDTQYF
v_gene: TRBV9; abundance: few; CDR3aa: CASSVEGAFGQPQHF